Sequencing of this TCR beta chain was carried out in a study of blood T cell repertoires in COVID-19. Study overall: Whether acute or convalescent, the COVID-19 samples came from the United States, Italy and Spain. Sources were T cells, B-cell-depleted T cells, or PBMCs; the material itself was cDNA or gDNA.

Using immunoSEQ multiplex PCR, the repertoire was profiled, and TCRdb retains in-frame clones only, with some absent. The table lists about 15,000 clones, 78% of them singletons. The specimen sequenced was peripheral blood. This sequence was found in a man aged 55 to 69 with active or convalescent COVID-19.

The CDR3 protein is CASSQMWPSSYNSPLHF. The CDR3 region has the DNA TGCGCCAGCAGCCAAATGTGGCCCTCCTCCTATAATTCACCCCTCCACTTT. V usage is TRBV4-1 and J usage is TRBJ1-6; unclear D gene. Trimming took 2 bases from V and 0 from J, leaving 11 bases between them. The CDR3 length is 17 residues. Germline V gives CDR1 MGHRA, CDR2 YSYEKL.